These 5 T cell receptor beta chains were all obtained from the same sample, sequenced in a study of shared clonotypes between healthy human individuals. The assay was immunoSEQ multiplex PCR, and TCRdb's table has in-frame clones only and misses some. This table holds approximately 2,000,000 clones, roughly 92% found once. Sequencing used naive CD4+ T cells from PBMCs. Subset in this sample: CD45RA+ positively selected. The receptors shown here come from a man aged 18 to 29 in good health. Some clones in this sample may be carry-over from other donors' samples.

CDR3 sequence reads: CASSLGGLAASSYNEQFF. The CDR3 nucleotides read TGTGCCAGCAGCTTAGGGGGACTAGCGGCGAGCTCCTACAATGAGCAGTTCTTC. This chain connects TRBV11-2 to TRBJ2-1; 11 positions agree with TRBD2. The V and J ends lost 1 base and 0 bases, in that order; junction bases with no gene match: 5. Germline V gene data show CDR1 as SGHAT and CDR2 as FQNNGV. This CDR3 has 18 residues.

V gene TRBV5-1 combines with J gene TRBJ2-7, with 11 bases matching TRBD1. Germline V gene lookup returns CDR1 SGHRS and CDR2 YFSETQ. This CDR3 region has 16 residues. Losses at the gene ends were 4 bases for V and 3 bases for J; bases not matched to a gene: 9. The CDR3 DNA sequence: TGCGCCAGCAGCCTAGGGGCCGGGACAGGGGGCTACGAGCAGTACTTC. As protein: CASSLGAGTGGYEQYF.

CDR3 coding DNA: TGTGCCAGCAGTAAGCAGTACGAGCAGTACTTC. Translated, it gives CASSKQYEQYF. The V and J genes are TRBV2 and TRBJ2-7; D call uncertain. Per the germline V gene, CDR1 is SNHLY and CDR2 is FYNNEI. V was cut by 5 bases and J by 4 bases, with 6 bases left in between. This CDR3 is built from 11 residues.

The V gene is TRBV7-2, the J gene TRBJ1-1, with D perhaps TRBD1 (6 bases). This CDR3 region has 13 residues. V lost 6 bases to trimming and J lost 1 base, with 9 bases between them. Germline lookup yields CDR1 SGHTA and CDR2 FQGNSA. DNA of the CDR3: TGTGCCAGCAGGCTACAGGGGAACACTGAAGCTTTCTTT. Protein product: CASRLQGNTEAFF.

The chain recombines TRBV27 with TRBJ1-5; D is possibly TRBD1 (5 bases). Germline CDR1 reads MNHEY; CDR2 reads SMNVEV (reference sequence). The CDR3 sequence is 15 residues long. The V end was cut by 5 bases, the J end by 4 bases, with 15 bases between. CDR3 nucleotides: TGTGCCAGCAGTAAGCAGGTGGGGGGTAATCAGCCCCAGCATTTT. This encodes CASSKQVGGNQPQHF.